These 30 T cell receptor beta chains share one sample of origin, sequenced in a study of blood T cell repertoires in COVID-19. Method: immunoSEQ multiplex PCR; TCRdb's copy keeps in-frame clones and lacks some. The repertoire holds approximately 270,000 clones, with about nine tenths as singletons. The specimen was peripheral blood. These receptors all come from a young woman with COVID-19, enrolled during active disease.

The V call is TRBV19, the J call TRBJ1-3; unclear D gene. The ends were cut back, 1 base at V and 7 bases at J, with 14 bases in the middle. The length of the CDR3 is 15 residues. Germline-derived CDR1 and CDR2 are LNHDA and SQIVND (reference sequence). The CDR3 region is CASSIGGRYVNTIYF. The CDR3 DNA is TGTGCCAGTAGTATAGGCGGTCGGTACGTTAACACCATATATTTT.

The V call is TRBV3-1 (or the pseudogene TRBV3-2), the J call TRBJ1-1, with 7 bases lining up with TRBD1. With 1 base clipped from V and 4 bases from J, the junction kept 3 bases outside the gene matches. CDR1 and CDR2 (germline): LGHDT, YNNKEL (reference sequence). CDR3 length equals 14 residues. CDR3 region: CASSQAHRGTEAFF. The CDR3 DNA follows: TGTGCCAGCAGCCAAGCTCACAGGGGCACTGAAGCTTTCTTT.

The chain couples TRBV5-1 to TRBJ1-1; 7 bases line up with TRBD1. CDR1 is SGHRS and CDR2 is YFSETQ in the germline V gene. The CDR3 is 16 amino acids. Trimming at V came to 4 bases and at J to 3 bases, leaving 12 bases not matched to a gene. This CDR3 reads CASSHLQGSRDTEAFF. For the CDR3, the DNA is TGCGCCAGCAGCCACCTACAGGGGTCTAGGGACACTGAAGCTTTCTTT.

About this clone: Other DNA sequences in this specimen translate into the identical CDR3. The CDR3 loop is CAWSAGGYGYTF. The CDR3 region has the DNA TGTGCCTGGAGTGCAGGGGGATATGGCTACACCTTC. The chain joins TRBV30 to TRBJ1-2, with 7 nucleotides matching TRBD1. The CDR3 runs to 12 residues. Trimming removed 1 base from V and 5 bases from J; junction bases left unmatched: 1. Germline CDR1 and CDR2: GTSNPN and SVGIG (reference sequence).

CDR3 residues: CASSSRQTTEAFF. The CDR3 DNA reads as TGTGCCAGCAGCTCACGACAGACCACTGAAGCTTTCTTT. J is TRBJ1-1 and V is TRBV13; the D gene is possibly TRBD1 (5 bases). Trimming pared 4 bases from V and 4 bases from J, leaving 10 bases between. Germline V gene sequence: CDR1 PRHDT, CDR2 FYEKMQ (reference sequence). The CDR3 has 13 residues.

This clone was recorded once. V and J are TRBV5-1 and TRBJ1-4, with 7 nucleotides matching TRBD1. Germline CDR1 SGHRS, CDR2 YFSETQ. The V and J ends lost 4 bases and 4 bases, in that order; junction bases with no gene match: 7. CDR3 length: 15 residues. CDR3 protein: CASSPGQTYNEKLFF. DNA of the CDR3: TGCGCCAGCAGCCCGGGACAGACGTATAATGAAAAACTGTTTTTT.

This chain's CDR3 is CASSPLAGSQETQYF. DNA of the CDR3: TGTGCCAGCAGCCCCTTAGCGGGGAGCCAAGAGACCCAGTACTTC. The chain combines TRBV7-2 with TRBJ2-5; 8 bases line up with TRBD2. Trimming at V came to 5 bases and at J to 1 base, leaving 6 bases not matched to a gene. Germline V CDR1 and CDR2: SGHTA, FQGNSA. The CDR3 length is 15 residues.

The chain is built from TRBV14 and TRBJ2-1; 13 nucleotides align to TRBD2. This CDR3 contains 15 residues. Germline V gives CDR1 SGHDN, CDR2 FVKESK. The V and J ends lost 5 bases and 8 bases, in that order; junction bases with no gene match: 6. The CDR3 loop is CASSVGLAGVYEQFF. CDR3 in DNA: TGTGCCAGCAGCGTCGGACTAGCGGGAGTGTATGAGCAGTTCTTC.

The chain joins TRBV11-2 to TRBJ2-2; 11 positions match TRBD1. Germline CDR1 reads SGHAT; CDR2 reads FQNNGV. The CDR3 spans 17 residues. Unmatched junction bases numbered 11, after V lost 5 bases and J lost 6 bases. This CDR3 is CASSLIPGTGGAGELFF. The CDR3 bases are TGTGCCAGCAGCCTCATCCCCGGGACAGGGGGGGCCGGGGAGCTGTTTTTT.

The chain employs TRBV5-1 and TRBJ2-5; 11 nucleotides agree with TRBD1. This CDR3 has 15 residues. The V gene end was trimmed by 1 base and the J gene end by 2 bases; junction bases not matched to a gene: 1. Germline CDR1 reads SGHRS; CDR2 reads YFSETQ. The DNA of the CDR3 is TGCGCCAGCAGCTTGAGGGACAGGGGGCAAGAGACCCAGTACTTC. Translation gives CASSLRDRGQETQYF.

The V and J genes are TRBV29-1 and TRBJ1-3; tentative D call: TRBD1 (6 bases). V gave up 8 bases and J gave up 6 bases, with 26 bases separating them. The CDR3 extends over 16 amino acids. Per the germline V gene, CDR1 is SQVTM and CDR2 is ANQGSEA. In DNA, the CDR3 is TGCAGCTCTCGTCAGAGGGGGGGCGCAGGGCTAAACACCATATATTTT. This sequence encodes CSSRQRGGAGLNTIYF. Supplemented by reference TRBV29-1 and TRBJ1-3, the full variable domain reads SAVISQKPSRDICQRGTSLTIQCQVDSQVTMMFWYRQQPGQSLTLIATANQGSEATYESGFVIDKFPISRPNLTFSTLTVSNMSPEDSSIYLCSSRQRGGAGLNTIYFGEGSWLTVV.

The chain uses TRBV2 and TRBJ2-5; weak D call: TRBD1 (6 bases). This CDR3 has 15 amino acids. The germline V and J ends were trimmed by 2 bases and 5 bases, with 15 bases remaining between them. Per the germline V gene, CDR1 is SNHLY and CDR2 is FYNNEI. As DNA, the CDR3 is TGTGCCAGCAGTGAATCCGAGATAAGGGGGGAGACCCAGTACTTC. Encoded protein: CASSESEIRGETQYF.

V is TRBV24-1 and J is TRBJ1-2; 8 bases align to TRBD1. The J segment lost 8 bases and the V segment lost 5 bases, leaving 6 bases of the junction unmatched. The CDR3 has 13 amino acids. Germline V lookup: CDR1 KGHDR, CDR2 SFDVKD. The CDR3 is CATSGWTGQGYTF. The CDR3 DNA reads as TGTGCCACCAGTGGTTGGACAGGGCAGGGCTACACCTTC.

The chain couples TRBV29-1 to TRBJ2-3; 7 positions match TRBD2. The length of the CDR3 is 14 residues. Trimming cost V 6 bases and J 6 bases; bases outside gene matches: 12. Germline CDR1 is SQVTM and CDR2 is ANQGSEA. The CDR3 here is CSVRGGSSSDTQYF. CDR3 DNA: TGCAGCGTCCGCGGGGGTAGCAGTTCCGATACGCAGTATTTT.

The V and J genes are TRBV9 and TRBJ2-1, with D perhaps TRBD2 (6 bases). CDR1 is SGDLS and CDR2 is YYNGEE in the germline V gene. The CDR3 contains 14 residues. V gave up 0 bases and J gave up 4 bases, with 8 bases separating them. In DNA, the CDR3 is TGTGCCAGCAGCGTAGACGGGAGTTACAATGAGCAGTTCTTC. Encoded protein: CASSVDGSYNEQFF.

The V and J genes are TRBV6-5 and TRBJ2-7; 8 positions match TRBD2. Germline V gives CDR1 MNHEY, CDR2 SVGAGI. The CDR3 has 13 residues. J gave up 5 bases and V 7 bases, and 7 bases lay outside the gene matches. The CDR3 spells CASTPPGGDEQYF. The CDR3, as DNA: TGTGCCAGCACTCCCCCGGGGGGGGACGAGCAGTACTTC.

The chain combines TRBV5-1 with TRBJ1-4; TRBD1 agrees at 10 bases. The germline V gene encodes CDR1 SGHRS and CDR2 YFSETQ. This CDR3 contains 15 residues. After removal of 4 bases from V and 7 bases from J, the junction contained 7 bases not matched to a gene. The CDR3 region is CASSPDRGRGEKLFF. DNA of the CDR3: TGCGCCAGCAGCCCAGACAGGGGGCGAGGTGAAAAACTGTTTTTT.

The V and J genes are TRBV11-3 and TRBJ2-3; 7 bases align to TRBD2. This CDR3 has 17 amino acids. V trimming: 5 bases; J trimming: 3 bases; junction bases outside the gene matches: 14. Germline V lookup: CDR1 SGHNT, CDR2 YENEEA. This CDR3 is CASSPSPWRERTDTQYF. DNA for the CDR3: TGTGCCAGCAGCCCTTCACCGTGGCGGGAGAGGACAGATACGCAGTATTTT.

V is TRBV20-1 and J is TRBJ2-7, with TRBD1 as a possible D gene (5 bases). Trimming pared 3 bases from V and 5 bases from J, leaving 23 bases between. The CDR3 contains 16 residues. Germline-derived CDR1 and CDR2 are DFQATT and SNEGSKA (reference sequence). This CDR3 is CSASLWGRGTDHEQYF. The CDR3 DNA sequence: TGCAGTGCTAGTCTTTGGGGCAGAGGAACGGATCACGAGCAGTACTTC.

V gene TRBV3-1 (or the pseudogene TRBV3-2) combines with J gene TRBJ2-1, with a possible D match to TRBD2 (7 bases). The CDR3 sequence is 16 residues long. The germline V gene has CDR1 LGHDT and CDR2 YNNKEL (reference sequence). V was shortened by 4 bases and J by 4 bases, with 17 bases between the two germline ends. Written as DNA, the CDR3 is TGTGCCAGCAGCCCTATCGGGGGGCAGAAGTACAATGAGCAGTTCTTC. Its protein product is CASSPIGGQKYNEQFF.

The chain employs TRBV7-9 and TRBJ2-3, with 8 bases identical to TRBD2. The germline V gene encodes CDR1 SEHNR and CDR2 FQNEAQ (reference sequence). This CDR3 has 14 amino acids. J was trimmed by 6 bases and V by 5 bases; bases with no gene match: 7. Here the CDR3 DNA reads TGTGCCAGCAGCCTCGCCGGGAGGGCGGATACGCAGTATTTT. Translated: CASSLAGRADTQYF.

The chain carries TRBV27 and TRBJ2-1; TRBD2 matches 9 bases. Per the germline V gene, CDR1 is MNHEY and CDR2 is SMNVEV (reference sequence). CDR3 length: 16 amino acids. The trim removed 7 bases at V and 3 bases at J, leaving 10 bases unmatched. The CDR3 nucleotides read TGTGCCAGCATAATTAGCGGGGGAGCTAACTACAATGAGCAGTTCTTC. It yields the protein CASIISGGANYNEQFF.

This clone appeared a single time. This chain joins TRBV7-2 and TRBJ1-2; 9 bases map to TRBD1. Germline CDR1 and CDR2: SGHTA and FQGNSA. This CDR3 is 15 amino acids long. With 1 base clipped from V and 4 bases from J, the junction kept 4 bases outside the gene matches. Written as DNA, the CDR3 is TGTGCCAGCAGCTTAGACAGGGGGCAGGTCTATGGCTACACCTTC. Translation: CASSLDRGQVYGYTF.

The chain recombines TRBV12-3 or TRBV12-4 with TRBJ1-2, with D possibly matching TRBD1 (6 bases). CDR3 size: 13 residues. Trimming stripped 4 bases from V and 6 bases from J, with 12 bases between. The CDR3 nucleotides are TGTGCCAGCAGTTACAGGGAAAGGCATGGCTACACCTTC. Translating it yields CASSYRERHGYTF.

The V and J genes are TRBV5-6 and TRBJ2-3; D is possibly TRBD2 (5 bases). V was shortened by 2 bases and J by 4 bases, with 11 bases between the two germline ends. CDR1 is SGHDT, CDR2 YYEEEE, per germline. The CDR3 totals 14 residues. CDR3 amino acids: CASSFPGSADTQYF. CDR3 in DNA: TGTGCCAGCAGCTTCCCGGGGTCCGCAGATACGCAGTATTTT. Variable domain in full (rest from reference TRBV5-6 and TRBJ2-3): DAGVTQSPTHLIKTRGQQVTLRCSPKSGHDTVSWYQQALGQGPQFIFQYYEEEERQRGNFPDRFSGHQFPNYSSELNVNALLLGDSALYLCASSFPGSADTQYFGPGTRLTVL.

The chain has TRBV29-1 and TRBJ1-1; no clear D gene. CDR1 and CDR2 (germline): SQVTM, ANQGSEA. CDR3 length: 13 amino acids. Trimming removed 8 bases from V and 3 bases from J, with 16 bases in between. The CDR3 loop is CSSGRNGDTEAFF. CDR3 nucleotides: TGCAGCAGCGGGAGGAACGGAGACACTGAAGCTTTCTTT.

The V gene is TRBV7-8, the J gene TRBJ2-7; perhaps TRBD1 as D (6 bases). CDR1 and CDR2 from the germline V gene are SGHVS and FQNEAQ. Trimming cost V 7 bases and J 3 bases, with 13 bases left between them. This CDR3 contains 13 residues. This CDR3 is CASTSDRLYEQYV. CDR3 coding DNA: TGTGCCAGCACCTCGGACAGACTCTACGAGCAGTACGTC.

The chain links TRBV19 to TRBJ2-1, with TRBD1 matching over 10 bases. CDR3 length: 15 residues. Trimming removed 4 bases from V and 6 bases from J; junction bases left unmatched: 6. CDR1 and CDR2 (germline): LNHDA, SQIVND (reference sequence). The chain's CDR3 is CASSRVGQGGNEQFF. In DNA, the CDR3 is TGTGCCAGTAGTAGGGTAGGACAGGGGGGCAATGAGCAGTTCTTC.

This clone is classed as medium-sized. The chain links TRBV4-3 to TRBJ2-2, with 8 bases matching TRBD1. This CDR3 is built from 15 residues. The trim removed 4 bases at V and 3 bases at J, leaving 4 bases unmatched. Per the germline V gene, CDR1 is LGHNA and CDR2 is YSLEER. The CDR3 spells CASSPPGQDTGELFF. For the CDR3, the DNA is TGCGCCAGCAGCCCACCGGGACAGGACACCGGGGAGCTGTTTTTT.

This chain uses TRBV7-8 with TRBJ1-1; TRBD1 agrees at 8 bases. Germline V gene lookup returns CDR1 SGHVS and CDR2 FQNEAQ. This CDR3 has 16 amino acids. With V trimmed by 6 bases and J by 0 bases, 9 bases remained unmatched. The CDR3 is CASSQGTGALNTEAFF. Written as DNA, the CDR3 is TGTGCCAGCAGTCAAGGGACAGGCGCTCTGAACACTGAAGCTTTCTTT.